The 32 T cell receptor beta chains listed next were all sequenced from one sample in a study of T cells in Graves' hyperthyroidism and ophthalmopathy (dated by TCRdb to the late 2010s). The method was multiplex PCR. This sample was sequenced with an Illumina HiSeq 2000. TCR beta CDR3 regions were amplified from RNA transcripts. A first-round RT-PCR of the TCR CDR3 used the HTBI primer set with the Qiagen OneStep RT-PCR kit. TCRdb handled the public reads itself, with Q25 trimming in fastp and clone calling in MiXCR, and kept productive beta chains. Each entry is one CDR3 protein sequence, shown with its most common DNA and genes. The sample table records roughly 300,000 distinct CDR3 sequences; about 18% of these occur just once. The ten largest clones represent around 47% of the sample. The sequenced sample consisted of blood. All receptors derive from a woman aged 50 to 65 with Graves' hyperthyroidism.

In this sample, this clonotype turned up many times. The V and J genes are TRBV11-2 and TRBJ1-2, with D unclear. The CDR3 sequence is 14 residues long. Trimming took 5 bases from V and 4 from J, leaving 14 bases between them. CDR1 is SGHAT and CDR2 is FQNNGV in the germline V gene. The CDR3: CASSPQRYSYGYTF. The CDR3 DNA reads as TGTGCCAGCAGCCCCCAGAGGTACAGCTATGGCTACACCTTC.

The chain is built from TRBV2 and TRBJ2-3; D gene ambiguous. V lost 4 bases to trimming and J lost 0 bases, with 8 bases between them. The CDR3 is made up of 14 amino acids. Germline V gene lookup returns CDR1 SNHLY and CDR2 FYNNEI. As DNA, the CDR3 is TGTGCCAGCAGTGGTAGTGCTAGCACAGATACGCAGTATTTT. This translates into CASSGSASTDTQYF.

This clonotype appeared many times. The J gene is TRBJ2-5, the V gene TRBV30; D might be TRBD2 (5 bases). Deletions cut 3 bases from V and 5 bases from J, with 16 bases between. The CDR3 sequence is 14 residues long. CDR1 and CDR2 from the germline V gene are GTSNPN and SVGIG (reference sequence). Here the CDR3 reads CAWSGIGFWETQYF. In nucleotides, the CDR3 is TGTGCCTGGAGCGGGATCGGATTCTGGGAGACCCAGTACTTC.

This clonotype has more than one count but fewer than ten. This chain uses TRBV9 with TRBJ2-2; TRBD2 aligns across 7 bases. Germline CDR1 and CDR2: SGDLS and YYNGEE. The CDR3 is made up of 16 amino acids. The junction had 3 bases not matched to a gene; V was cut back by 0 bases and J by 1 base. The CDR3 DNA follows: TGTGCCAGCAGCGTAGCTGCTAGCGGGAACACCGGGGAGCTGTTTTTT. This gives the protein CASSVAASGNTGELFF.

V is TRBV5-1 and J is TRBJ2-1; no reliable D call. CDR1 and CDR2 (germline): SGHRS, YFSETQ. The CDR3 is made up of 17 amino acids. The V and J ends lost 0 bases and 0 bases respectively, with 13 bases between them. The CDR3 sequence is CASSLVDALSSYNEQFF. Here the CDR3 DNA reads TGCGCCAGCAGCTTGGTGGACGCTTTGAGCTCCTACAATGAGCAGTTCTTC.

This clonotype has only a few counts. The chain joins TRBV29-1 to TRBJ2-1, with D perhaps TRBD2 (6 bases). The CDR3 consists of 13 residues. With 5 bases removed from V and 1 base from J, the gap between germline ends came to 9 bases. CDR1 and CDR2 (germline): SQVTM, ANQGSEA. The CDR3 is CSVPAGSYNEQFF. The CDR3 DNA follows: TGCAGCGTTCCTGCGGGGTCCTACAATGAGCAGTTCTTC.

The rearrangement joins TRBV14 to TRBJ2-1; possible D gene TRBD1, 6 bases. The CDR3 loop spans 14 amino acids. Germline CDR1 and CDR2: SGHDN and FVKESK. V dropped 4 bases and J dropped 9 bases, with 16 bases sitting between them. CDR3 residues: CASSPLTGSGEQFF. In DNA, the CDR3 is TGTGCCAGCAGCCCCCTCACAGGGTCCGGTGAGCAGTTCTTC.

At least ten counts were recorded for this clonotype. The V gene is TRBV3-1, the J gene TRBJ1-1, with 7 bases identical to TRBD1. This CDR3 comprises 15 residues. Trimming at V came to 2 bases and at J to 4 bases, leaving 7 bases not matched to a gene. Germline CDR1 reads LGHDT; CDR2 reads YNNKEL (reference sequence). The CDR3 DNA sequence: TGTGCCAGCAGCCAAACGGAGGGGGCGCCCACTGAAGCTTTCTTT. This gives the protein CASSQTEGAPTEAFF.

This clonotype was seen a few times. The chain joins TRBV20-1 to TRBJ2-3; D remains unclear. Germline V gene lookup returns CDR1 DFQATT and CDR2 SNEGSKA (reference sequence). The CDR3 is 11 residues long. With 6 bases removed from V and 6 bases from J, the gap between germline ends came to 10 bases. The CDR3 nucleotides read TGCAGTGCCCGTGGGTTTGATACGCAGTATTTT. It specifies CSARGFDTQYF.

The rearrangement links TRBV3-1 to TRBJ1-2; D is uncertain. From germline, CDR1 is LGHDT and CDR2 YNNKEL (reference sequence). This CDR3 is 13 amino acids long. V was pared by 2 bases and J by 1 base, with 5 bases between. The CDR3 nucleotides read TGTGCCAGCAGCCAAATGGGTAACTATGGCTACACCTTC. Translated: CASSQMGNYGYTF.

The chain is built from TRBV27 and TRBJ2-3; D call uncertain. The CDR3 spans 15 residues. Trimming shortened V by 3 bases and J by 0 bases, and 10 bases separated the two germline ends. Germline CDR1 MNHEY, CDR2 SMNVEV (reference sequence). This CDR3 is CASSFLPYSTDTQYF. The CDR3 bases are TGTGCCAGCAGTTTCCTTCCCTATAGCACAGATACGCAGTATTTT.

Of note for this clonotype: This may stem from a read error, because a much larger clone lies one nucleotide away. This chain joins TRBV6-1 and TRBJ2-5; TRBD2 aligns across 7 bases. V gave up 2 bases and J gave up 9 bases; unmatched junction bases: 6. Germline CDR1 is MNHNS and CDR2 is SASEGT. The CDR3 runs to 13 residues. CDR3 nucleotide sequence: TGTGCCAGCAGTGAACGGGGTCGGGAGGCCCAGTACTTC. Translation: CASSERGREAQYF.

At least ten counts were recorded for this clonotype. One junction end does not reproduce the germline sequence, and a read error may be involved. The chain uses TRBV9 and TRBJ1-1, with D possibly being TRBD1 (5 bases). Germline V gene lookup returns CDR1 SGDLS and CDR2 YYNGEE. This CDR3 contains 13 residues. The DNA for the CDR3 is TGCGCCAGCAGCGTGACAGTGAACACTGAAGCTTTCTTT. Encoded protein: CASSVTVNTEAFF.

This clonotype was counted ten times or more. V gene TRBV28 combines with J gene TRBJ1-2; no reliable D call. Germline values: CDR1 MDHEN, CDR2 SYDVKM. CDR3 length: 17 amino acids. The V end was cut by 3 bases, the J end by 4 bases, with 21 bases between. CDR3 coding DNA: TGTGCCAGCAGTTTTCGAATCCCTAACACTCCCGTCTATGGCTACACCTTC. It encodes CASSFRIPNTPVYGYTF.

This chain links TRBV19 with TRBJ1-1, with unresolved D. The CDR3 totals 14 residues. V lost 3 bases and J 5 bases, leaving 13 bases between the germline ends. Germline CDR1 LNHDA, CDR2 SQIVND (reference sequence). CDR3 amino acids: CASSIRGGWTEAFF. The CDR3 DNA reads as TGTGCCAGTAGTATCCGGGGTGGGTGGACTGAAGCTTTCTTT.

This clonotype occurred many times. The chain joins TRBV11-2 to TRBJ2-4; TRBD1 matches at 9 bases. The junction had 8 bases not matched to a gene; V was cut back by 5 bases and J by 6 bases. In germline, CDR1 is SGHAT, CDR2 FQNNGV. CDR3 size: 15 residues. As DNA, the CDR3 is TGTGCCAGCAGCCCGGACAGGGGTTCCGGAAACATTCAGTACTTC. This encodes CASSPDRGSGNIQYF.

The table lists this clonotype with a few counts. The chain employs TRBV30 and TRBJ1-5; 7 bases align to TRBD1. With V trimmed by 0 bases and J by 0 bases, 2 bases remained unmatched. CDR1 and CDR2 from the germline V gene are GTSNPN and SVGIG (reference sequence). CDR3 length: 15 residues. The CDR3 reads CAWSVGTASNQPQHF. CDR3 DNA: TGTGCCTGGAGTGTAGGGACAGCTAGCAATCAGCCCCAGCATTTT.

This clonotype appeared a few times. The J gene is TRBJ1-6, the V gene TRBV4-2, with a tentative D call TRBD1 (6 bases). The V gene lost 3 bases and the J gene lost 10 bases, with 16 bases spanning the gap. The CDR3 runs to 15 residues. CDR1 is LGHNA, CDR2 YNFKEQ, per germline. CDR3 in DNA: TGTGCCAGCAGCCAGGATAACAGGGTGGGATCACCCCTCCACTTT. Residues: CASSQDNRVGSPLHF.

CDR3 DNA: TGTGCCTGGTCCCGCACCCCCGGGGAGCTGTTTTTT. Protein product: CAWSRTPGELFF. This rearrangement joins TRBV30 to TRBJ2-2; D is unclear. V was trimmed by 5 bases and J by 6 bases, leaving 10 bases between them. CDR3 length: 12 amino acids. Germline CDR1 is GTSNPN and CDR2 is SVGIG (reference sequence).

V is TRBV11-2 and J is TRBJ1-4; possible D gene TRBD1, 6 bases. The CDR3 contains 15 residues. Trimming removed 5 bases from V and 5 bases from J, with 15 bases in between. The V gene's germline CDR1 is SGHAT and CDR2 FQNNGV. This CDR3 reads CASSPGAGLNEKLFF. DNA of the CDR3: TGTGCCAGCAGCCCAGGGGCAGGGCTGAATGAAAAACTGTTTTTT.

The gene calls are TRBV5-1 and TRBJ2-2; TRBD1 is a possible D gene (6 bases). Germline CDR1 SGHRS, CDR2 YFSETQ. V lost 4 bases, J lost 0 bases, and 13 bases lay in between. This CDR3 spans 16 amino acids. CDR3 DNA: TGCGCCAGCAGCCCGCGAGGACAGTCGAACACCGGGGAGCTGTTTTTT. It yields the protein CASSPRGQSNTGELFF.

This clonotype was observed many times. The V and J genes are TRBV30 and TRBJ1-1; TRBD1 agrees at 8 bases. V shed 3 bases and J 5 bases; nucleotides not matched to a gene: 8. The CDR3 spans 14 residues. CDR1 and CDR2 (germline): GTSNPN, SVGIG (reference sequence). The DNA of the CDR3 is TGTGCCTGGAGCCGGACAGGGCTTAGGACTGAAGCTTTCTTT. Amino acids: CAWSRTGLRTEAFF. Based on the CDR3 plus reference TRBV30 and TRBJ1-1, the full variable domain is SQTIHQWPATLVQPVGSPLSLECTVEGTSNPNLYWYRQAAGRGLQLLFYSVGIGQISSEVPQNLSASRPQDRQFILSSKKLLLSDSGFYLCAWSRTGLRTEAFFGQGTRLTVV.

This clonotype was seen repeatedly, ten times or more. The chain carries TRBV2 and TRBJ2-1, with no clear D. The germline V gene encodes CDR1 SNHLY and CDR2 FYNNEI. The V end was cut by 6 bases, the J end by 9 bases, with 15 bases between. There are 13 residues in the CDR3. The CDR3 DNA reads TGTGCCAGCAGAGAGGACGTAGTTGCTGAGCAGTTCTTC. Amino acids: CASREDVVAEQFF. Variable domain in full (rest from reference TRBV2 and TRBJ2-1): EPEVTQTPSHQVTQMGQEVILRCVPISNHLYFYWYRQILGQKVEFLVSFYNNEISEKSEIFDDQFSVERPDGSNFTLKIRSTKLEDSAMYFCASREDVVAEQFFGPGTRLTVL.

This chain links TRBV11-1 with TRBJ2-1; TRBD2 matches 8 bases. The ends lost 5 bases at V and 8 bases at J; junction bases unmatched: 11. Germline V CDR1 and CDR2: SGHAT, FQDESV (reference sequence). This CDR3 has 15 residues. CDR3 coding DNA: TGTGCCAGCAGCCCCACGGGGGGGCCTGGGGATGAGCAGTTCTTC. Translated, it gives CASSPTGGPGDEQFF.

This clonotype has a count of ten or more. This sequence joins TRBV11-3 and TRBJ1-4; perhaps TRBD1 as D (5 bases). Per the germline V gene, CDR1 is SGHNT and CDR2 is YENEEA. The CDR3 is 20 residues long. The V end was cut by 3 bases, the J end by 3 bases, with 26 bases between. The CDR3 loop reads CASSLVGGPRVRGANEKLFF. In DNA form, the CDR3 reads TGTGCCAGCAGCTTGGTCGGCGGACCGCGAGTAAGGGGAGCTAATGAAAAACTGTTTTTT.

At least ten counts were recorded for this clonotype. The V gene is TRBV12-3 or TRBV12-4, the J gene TRBJ1-4, with D possibly TRBD1 on 5 matching bases. The germline V and J ends were trimmed by 4 bases and 8 bases, with 14 bases remaining between them. This CDR3 contains 14 residues. CDR3 loop: CASSSRTFVEKLFF. CDR3 DNA sequence: TGTGCCAGCAGTTCCAGGACATTTGTCGAAAAACTGTTTTTT.

This clonotype was counted a few times. The chain has TRBV9 and TRBJ1-2; D is undetermined. CDR3 length equals 13 residues. V lost 0 bases and J 2 bases, leaving 5 bases between the germline ends. Germline CDR1 is SGDLS and CDR2 is YYNGEE. The CDR3 loop reads CASSVAGNYGYTF. In nucleotides, the CDR3 is TGTGCCAGCAGCGTAGCTGGGAACTATGGCTACACCTTC. Based on the CDR3 plus reference TRBV9 and TRBJ1-2, the full variable domain is DSGVTQTPKHLITATGQRVTLRCSPRSGDLSVYWYQQSLDQGLQFLIQYYNGEERAKGNILERFSAQQFPDLHSELNLSSLELGDSALYFCASSVAGNYGYTFGSGTRLTVV.

This clonotype was recorded at least ten times. This chain uses TRBV7-8 with TRBJ2-5; 10 bases line up with TRBD2. The germline gives CDR1 SGHVS, CDR2 FQNEAQ. The CDR3 covers 15 residues. The J segment lost 5 bases and the V segment lost 1 base, leaving 4 bases of the junction unmatched. The CDR3 sequence: CASSLGASGGETQYF. The CDR3 bases are TGTGCCAGCAGCTTAGGGGCTAGCGGGGGCGAGACCCAGTACTTC.

This clonotype was seen repeatedly, ten times or more. The genes are TRBV18 and TRBJ2-7, with TRBD2 identical over 14 bases. The CDR3 is 15 amino acids. V shed 2 bases and J 5 bases; nucleotides not matched to a gene: 2. Germline V CDR1 and CDR2: KGHSH, LQKENI. CDR3 loop: CASSPEGLAGDEQYF. For the CDR3, the DNA is TGTGCCAGCTCACCAGAGGGACTAGCGGGAGACGAGCAGTACTTC.

This clonotype was observed a few times. CDR3 sequence (DNA): TGTGCCAGCAGCGGGCTGACCCAGTACTTC. Protein product: CASSGLTQYF. The rearrangement joins TRBV5-5 to TRBJ2-5, with D unresolved. V was cut by 4 bases and J by 7 bases, with 5 bases left in between. This CDR3 has 10 amino acids. CDR1 is SGHKS, CDR2 YYEKEE, per germline (reference sequence).

The table lists this clonotype with a few counts. The CDR3, as DNA: TGCGCCAGCAGCTTTGGTGACGCGAAGGTGACTGAAGCTTTCTTT. It codes for CASSFGDAKVTEAFF. The V gene is TRBV5-1, the J gene TRBJ1-1; D remains unclear. Trimming removed 2 bases at V and 5 bases at J, with 16 bases between. The CDR3 totals 15 residues. Germline V gene lookup returns CDR1 SGHRS and CDR2 YFSETQ.

This clonotype was detected only a few times. The chain joins TRBV7-2 to TRBJ2-1; D not resolved. This CDR3 has 13 residues. V gave up 2 bases and J gave up 6 bases, with 8 bases separating them. CDR1 is SGHTA and CDR2 is FQGNSA in the germline V gene. CDR3 sequence (DNA): TGTGCCAGCAGCTTAATTCCTAGCAATGAGCAGTTCTTC. Translated: CASSLIPSNEQFF. The whole variable domain, remainder taken from reference TRBV7-2 and TRBJ2-1, is GAGVSQSPSNKVTEKGKDVELRCDPISGHTALYWYRQSLGQGLEFLIYFQGNSAPDKSGLPSDRFSAERTGGSVSTLTIQRTQQEDSAVYLCASSLIPSNEQFFGPGTRLTVL.